This T cell receptor (beta chain) was recorded in a study of blood T cells in healthy people across ages. Combining a sample-barcoded 5' primer with a J-beta primer mix, a second PCR ran for about 7 to 12 cycles. One entry per CDR3 protein, called by TCRdb with MiXCR from the 5' RACE reads. Seen here are 550,000 to 800,000 distinct CDR3 sequences, 21% observed once, and the top ten hold 3.5% to 4%. This CDR3 spans 14 amino acids. In germline, CDR1 is SQVTM, CDR2 ANQGSEA. Trimming took 8 bases from V and 5 from J; bases not matched to a gene: 12. The sequenced sample consisted of blood. This TCR came from a man in his sixties or seventies in good health. The chain recombines TRBV29-1 with TRBJ2-1; 7 bases align to TRBD1. The CDR3 DNA reads as TGCAGCACTACTCCGGGACAGTCTAACAATGAGCAGTTCTTC. The encoded protein is CSTTPGQSNNEQFF.